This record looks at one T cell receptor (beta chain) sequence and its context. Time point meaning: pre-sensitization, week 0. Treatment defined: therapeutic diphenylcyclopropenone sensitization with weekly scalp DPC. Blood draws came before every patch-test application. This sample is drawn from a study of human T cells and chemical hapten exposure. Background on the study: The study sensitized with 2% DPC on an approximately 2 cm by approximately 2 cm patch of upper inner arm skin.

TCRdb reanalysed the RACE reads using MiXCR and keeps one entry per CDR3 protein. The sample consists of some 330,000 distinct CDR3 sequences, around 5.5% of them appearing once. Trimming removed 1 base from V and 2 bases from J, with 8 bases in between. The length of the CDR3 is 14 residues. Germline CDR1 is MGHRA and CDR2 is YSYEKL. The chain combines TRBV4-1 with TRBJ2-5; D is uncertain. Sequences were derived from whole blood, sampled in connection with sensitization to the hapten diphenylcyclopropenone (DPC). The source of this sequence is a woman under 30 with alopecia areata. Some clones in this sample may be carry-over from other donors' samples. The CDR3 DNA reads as TGCGCCAGCAGCCAAGGCCTCTCTCAAGAGACCCAGTACTTC. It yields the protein CASSQGLSQETQYF.